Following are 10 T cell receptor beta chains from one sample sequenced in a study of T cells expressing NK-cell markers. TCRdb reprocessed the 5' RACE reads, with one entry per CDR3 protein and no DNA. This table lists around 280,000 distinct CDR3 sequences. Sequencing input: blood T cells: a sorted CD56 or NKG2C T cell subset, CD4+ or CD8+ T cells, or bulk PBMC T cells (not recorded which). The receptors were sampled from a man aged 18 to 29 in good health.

The CDR3 loop is CASSLASTSGRGGEETQYF. The chain combines TRBV7-2 with TRBJ2-5; TCRdb's D call, TRBD2, is unchecked because there is no DNA. There are 19 residues in the CDR3. Germline CDR1 SGHTA, CDR2 FQGNSA.

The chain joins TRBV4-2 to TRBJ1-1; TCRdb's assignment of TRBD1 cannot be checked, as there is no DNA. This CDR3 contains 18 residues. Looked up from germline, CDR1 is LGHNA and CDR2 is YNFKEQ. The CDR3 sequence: CASSPHRTDARENTEAFF.

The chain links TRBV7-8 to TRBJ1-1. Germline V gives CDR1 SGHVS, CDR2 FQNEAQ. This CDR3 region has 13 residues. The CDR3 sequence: CASSLLRYTEAFF.

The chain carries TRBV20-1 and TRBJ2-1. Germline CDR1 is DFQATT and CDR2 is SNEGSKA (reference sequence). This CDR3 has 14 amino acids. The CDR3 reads CSAREESSLWEQFF.

The CDR3 sequence is CAWSEPPGLEAYEQYF. V and J are TRBV30 and TRBJ2-7. Germline V gene sequence: CDR1 GTSNPN, CDR2 SVGIG (reference sequence). The CDR3 sequence is 16 residues long.

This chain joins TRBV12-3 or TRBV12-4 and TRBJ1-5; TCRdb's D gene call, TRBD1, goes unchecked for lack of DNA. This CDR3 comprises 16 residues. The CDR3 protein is CASSLRAGTGNQPQHF.

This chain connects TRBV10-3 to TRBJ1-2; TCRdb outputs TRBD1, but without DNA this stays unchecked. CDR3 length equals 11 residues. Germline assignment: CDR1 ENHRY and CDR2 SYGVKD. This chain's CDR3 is CAISSGGGYTF.

CDR3 amino acids: CSAGGTLKNIQYF. The rearrangement joins TRBV20-1 to TRBJ2-4; the TCRdb call, TRBD1, lacks DNA for checking. CDR1 DFQATT and CDR2 SNEGSKA come from the germline V gene (reference sequence). This CDR3 comprises 13 residues.

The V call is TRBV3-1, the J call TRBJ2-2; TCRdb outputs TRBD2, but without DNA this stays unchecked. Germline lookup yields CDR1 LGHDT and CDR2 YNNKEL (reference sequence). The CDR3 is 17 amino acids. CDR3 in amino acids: CASSQDLSGRNTGELFF.

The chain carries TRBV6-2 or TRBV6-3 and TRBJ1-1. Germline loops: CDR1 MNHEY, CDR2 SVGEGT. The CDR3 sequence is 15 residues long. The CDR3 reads CASSTRHRPNTEAFF.